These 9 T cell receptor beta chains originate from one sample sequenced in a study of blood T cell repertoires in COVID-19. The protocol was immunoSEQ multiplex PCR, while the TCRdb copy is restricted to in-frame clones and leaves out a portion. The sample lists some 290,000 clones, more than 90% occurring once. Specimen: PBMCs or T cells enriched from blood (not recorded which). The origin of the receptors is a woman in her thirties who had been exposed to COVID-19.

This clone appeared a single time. CDR3 in amino acids: CAISESSSRTQYF. In DNA, the CDR3 is TGTGCCATCAGTGAGTCTAGTTCCCGGACGCAGTATTTT. This chain uses TRBV10-3 with TRBJ2-3; no clear D. The CDR3 is made up of 13 amino acids. Trimming shortened V by 0 bases and J by 9 bases, and 10 bases separated the two germline ends. The germline V gene encodes CDR1 ENHRY and CDR2 SYGVKD.

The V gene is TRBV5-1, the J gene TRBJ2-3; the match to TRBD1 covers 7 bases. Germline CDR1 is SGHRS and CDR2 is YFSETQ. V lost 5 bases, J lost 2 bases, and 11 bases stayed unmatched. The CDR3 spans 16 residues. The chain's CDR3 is CASSRTGAAPTDTQYF. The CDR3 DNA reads TGCGCCAGCAGTAGAACAGGGGCCGCCCCCACAGATACGCAGTATTTT.

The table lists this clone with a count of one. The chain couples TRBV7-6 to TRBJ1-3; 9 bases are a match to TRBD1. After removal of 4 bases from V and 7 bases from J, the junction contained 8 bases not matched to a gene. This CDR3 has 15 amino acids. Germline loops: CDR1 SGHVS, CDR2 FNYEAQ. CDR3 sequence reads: CASSSTGTGTNTIYF. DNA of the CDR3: TGTGCCAGCAGCTCTACCGGGACAGGGACGAACACCATATATTTT.

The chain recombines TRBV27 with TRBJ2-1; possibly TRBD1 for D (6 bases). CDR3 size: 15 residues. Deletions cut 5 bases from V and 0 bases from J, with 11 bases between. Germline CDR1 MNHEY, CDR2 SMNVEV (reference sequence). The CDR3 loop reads CASSIQGNSYNEQFF. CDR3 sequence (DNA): TGTGCCAGCAGTATACAGGGAAACTCCTACAATGAGCAGTTCTTC.

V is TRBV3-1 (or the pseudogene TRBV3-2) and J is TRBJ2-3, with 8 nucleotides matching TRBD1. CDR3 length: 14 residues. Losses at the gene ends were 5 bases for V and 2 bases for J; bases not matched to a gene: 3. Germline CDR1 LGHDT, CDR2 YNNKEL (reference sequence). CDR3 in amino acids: CASSMGQVTDTQYF. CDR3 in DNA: TGTGCCAGCAGCATGGGACAGGTCACAGATACGCAGTATTTT.

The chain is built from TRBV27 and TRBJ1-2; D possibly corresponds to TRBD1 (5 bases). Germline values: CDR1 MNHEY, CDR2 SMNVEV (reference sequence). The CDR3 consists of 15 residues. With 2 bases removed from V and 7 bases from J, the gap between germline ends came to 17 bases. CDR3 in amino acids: CASSLDHDRWGGYTF. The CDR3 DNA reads TGTGCCAGCAGTTTAGACCACGACAGATGGGGTGGCTACACCTTC.

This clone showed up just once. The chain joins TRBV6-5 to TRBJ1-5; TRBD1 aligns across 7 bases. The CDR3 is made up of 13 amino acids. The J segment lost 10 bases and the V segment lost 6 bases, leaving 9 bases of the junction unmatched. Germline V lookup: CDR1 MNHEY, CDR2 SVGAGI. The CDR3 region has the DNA TGTGCCAGCAGAACTGGACAGGCTTATCCCCAGCATTTT. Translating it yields CASRTGQAYPQHF.

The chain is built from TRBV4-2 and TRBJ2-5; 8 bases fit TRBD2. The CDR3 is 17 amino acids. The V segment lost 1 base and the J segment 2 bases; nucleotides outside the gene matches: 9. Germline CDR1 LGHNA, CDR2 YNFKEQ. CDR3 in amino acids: CASSQVGQRGIQETQYF. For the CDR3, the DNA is TGTGCCAGCAGCCAAGTAGGTCAGCGGGGGATTCAAGAGACCCAGTACTTC.

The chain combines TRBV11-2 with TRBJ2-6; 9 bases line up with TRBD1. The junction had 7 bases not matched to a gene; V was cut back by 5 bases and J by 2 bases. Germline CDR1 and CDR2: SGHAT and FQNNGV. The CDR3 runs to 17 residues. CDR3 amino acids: CASSLRDRVPGANVLTF. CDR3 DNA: TGTGCCAGCAGCCTCCGGGACAGGGTACCTGGGGCCAACGTCCTGACTTTC.